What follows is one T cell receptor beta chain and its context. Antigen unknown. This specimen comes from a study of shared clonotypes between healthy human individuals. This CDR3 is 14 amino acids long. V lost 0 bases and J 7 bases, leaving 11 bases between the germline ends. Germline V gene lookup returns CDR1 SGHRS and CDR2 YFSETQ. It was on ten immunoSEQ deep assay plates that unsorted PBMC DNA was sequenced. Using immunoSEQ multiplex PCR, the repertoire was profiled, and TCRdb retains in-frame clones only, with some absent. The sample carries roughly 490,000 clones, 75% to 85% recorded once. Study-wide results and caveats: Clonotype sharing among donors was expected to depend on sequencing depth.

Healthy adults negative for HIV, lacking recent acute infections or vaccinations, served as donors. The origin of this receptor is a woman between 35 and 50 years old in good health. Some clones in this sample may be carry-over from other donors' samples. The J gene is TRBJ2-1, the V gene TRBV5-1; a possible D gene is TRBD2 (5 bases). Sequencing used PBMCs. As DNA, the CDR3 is TGCGCCAGCAGCTTGGTCGGGGAAATGAATGAGCAGTTCTTC. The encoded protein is CASSLVGEMNEQFF.